The clone carrying this T cell receptor beta chain has just one count. CDR3 length: 11 residues. Germline V CDR1 and CDR2: SQVTM, ANQGSEA. The V gene lost 4 bases and the J gene lost 1 base, with 4 bases spanning the gap. This record comes from a study of blood T cell repertoires in COVID-19. Study information: Both acute and convalescent COVID-19 samples were obtained from the United States, Italy and Spain. PBMCs, B-cell-depleted T cells, or T cells provided the cDNA or gDNA that made up the material.

As handled by the study authors: From reference gene primer amplification, estimates of nucleated cell counts were derived. Method: immunoSEQ multiplex PCR; TCRdb's copy keeps in-frame clones and lacks some. The V and J calls and clone size were taken over from that table, and D and trimming were inferred from the DNA. The sample has under 300,000 clones; more than 70% are singletons. What was sequenced was peripheral blood. This sequence was found in a middle-aged woman who had recovered from COVID-19. This sequence joins TRBV29-1 and TRBJ1-2; no clear D. In nucleotides, the CDR3 is TGCAGCGTTGTCCTTAACTATGGCTACACCTTC. This codes for CSVVLNYGYTF.